The rows below give T cell receptor beta chains drawn from one sample of a study of blood T cell repertoires in COVID-19. Clones were sequenced by immunoSEQ multiplex PCR, and TCRdb holds only the in-frame ones, with some missing. The sample lists approximately 76,000 clones; more than 75% were seen once. The specimen sequenced was peripheral blood. The receptors were sampled from a woman aged 55 to 70 with acute or convalescent COVID-19. Both conserved end residues are part of each CDR3. Only some rows state a clone size, as once, few, many or a class for expanded clones.

>TRBJ1-1|TRBV15|.
CATSRDLYEDRENTEAFF
>TRBJ1-5|TRBV7-6|.
CASSPPDRRSNQPQHF
>TRBJ1-2|TRBV5-6|.
CASSKTGIYGYTF
>TRBJ2-7|TRBV7-9|few
CASSLIRTGYHEQYF
>TRBJ1-2|TRBV12-5|once
CASGTDREYGYTF
>TRBJ2-1|TRBV7-2|.
CASSLSGSGLYNEQFF
>TRBJ2-1|TRBV10-3|.
CAISPALEAGNEQFF
>TRBJ1-1|TRBV28|.
CASSLSAEETEAFF
>TRBJ1-1|TRBV4-1|.
CASSPDRDLWGTEAFF
>TRBJ1-6|TRBV6-5|.
CASIGADYSPLHF
>TRBJ2-5|TRBV23-1|.
CASSHPLRELETQYF
>TRBJ2-1|TRBV29-1|few
CSVVQMASSYNEQFF
>TRBJ1-3|TRBV7-3|.
CASSLGQGLSGNTIYF
>TRBJ1-2|TRBV28|.
CASTPQTNYGYTF
>TRBJ1-4|TRBV19|.
CASSQRPGQGEKLFF
>TRBJ2-1|TRBV6-5|.
CASTRQGGREQFF
>TRBJ2-7|TRBV5-1|.
CASSSDGQDYEQYF
>TRBJ2-1|TRBV28|.
CASRRQALAGGNEQFF
>TRBJ1-1|TRBV30|.
CAWSVKGLYGFF
>TRBJ1-5|TRBV7-9|few
CASSLVGGSNQPQHF
>TRBJ1-6|TRBV6-1|.
CASSVDSTSYNSPLHF
>TRBJ1-4|TRBV3-1/TRBV3-2|.
CASSQRGGTEKLFF
>TRBJ2-7|TRBV18|.
CASSPGNSYEQYF
>TRBJ2-1|TRBV30|.
CAWSVGRGLGEQFF